Detailed here is one T cell receptor (beta chain). The target antigen is unknown. This specimen comes from a study of CD8 T cells in ankylosing spondylitis. CDR3 length equals 14 residues. Germline V gene lookup returns CDR1 DFQATT and CDR2 SNEGSKA (reference sequence). V was cut by 3 bases and J by 3 bases, with 14 bases left in between. Study-level points and caveats: Past research had described some motif variants in reactive arthritis synovial fluid and blood.

TCRdb analysed the 5' RACE reads with MiXCR anew, one entry per CDR3 protein. Of 250,000 to 400,000 distinct CDR3 sequences in the sample, approximately 10% were seen once. Sequencing was performed on blood, either unsorted or a sorted T cell fraction (not recorded which). This clonotype was sampled from a female donor with ankylosing spondylitis or in good health (not recorded which). V gene TRBV20-1 combines with J gene TRBJ1-1; D is perhaps TRBD1 (6 bases). The chain's CDR3 is CSARDNRVDTEAFF. The CDR3 region has the DNA TGCAGTGCTAGGGACAACAGGGTAGACACTGAAGCTTTCTTT.